This TCR beta chain was recovered during a study of read filtering for tumor transcriptome and immune sequencing. Whole-study context: By R-ISS, stages I, II and III held about 8, 16 and 7 patients.

Molecular barcoded adaptors covering alpha/delta and beta/gamma chains were used on roughly 400 ng RNA. MiXCR, applied by TCRdb to the reads, yields one record per CDR3 protein. The sample holds tens of thousands of distinct CDR3 sequences, 14% seen once. At the time of active disease, bone marrow was collected from every patient. Germline V gives CDR1 SGHAT, CDR2 FQNNGV. The CDR3 is 16 residues long. Deletions cut 5 bases from V and 0 bases from J, with 14 bases between. This clonotype was observed at least ten times. This clonotype was obtained from a donor older than 35 with multiple myeloma. This chain connects TRBV11-2 to TRBJ2-1, with a possible D match to TRBD2 (5 bases). The specimen was a population of CD138-negative cells sorted from bone marrow. The CDR3 coding sequence is TGTGCCAGCAGCCCCTGGACTCCTATCTCCTACAATGAGCAGTTCTTC. As protein: CASSPWTPISYNEQFF.